The next 2 T cell receptor beta chains were all read from a single sample in a study of tumor and adjacent non-tumor tissue in lung cancer. A modified ARM-PCR protocol with three rounds of nested PCR amplified TCRbeta. TCRdb re-derived calls from the multiplex PCR reads in MiXCR, one entry per CDR3 protein. The table lists over 100,000 distinct CDR3 sequences, 60% to 80% of them singletons. RNA was extracted from bulk tissue without any cell sorting. More than 3 cm separated this lung sample from the edge of the tumor. Sequenced material: distant non-tumor lung tissue. Receptor source: a man in his sixties with non-small cell lung cancer.

In regard to this clonotype: One end of the junction is discordant with germline, which a read error may explain. This chain joins TRBV11-3 and TRBJ2-1, with D unclear. Germline assignment: CDR1 SGHNT and CDR2 YENEEA. The CDR3 has 13 residues. The CDR3 nucleotides read TGTGCCAGCAACCAACCCCCGGCCCCTGAGCGGTTCTTC. It encodes CASNQPPAPERFF.

On this clonotype itself: Given the absence of the conserved phenylalanine or tryptophan at the CDR3 end, a read error is likely. V and J are TRBV11-2 and TRBJ2-5, with D perhaps TRBD2 (6 bases). CDR1 is SGHAT, CDR2 FQNNGV, per germline. Trimming took off 6 bases at V and 1 base at J, with 24 bases between the two ends. The CDR3 consists of 18 residues. This chain's CDR3 is CASSHRGGSAGCQETQYI. CDR3 sequence (DNA): TGTGCCAGCAGTCATAGGGGAGGAAGTGCGGGGTGCCAAGAGACCCAGTACATA.